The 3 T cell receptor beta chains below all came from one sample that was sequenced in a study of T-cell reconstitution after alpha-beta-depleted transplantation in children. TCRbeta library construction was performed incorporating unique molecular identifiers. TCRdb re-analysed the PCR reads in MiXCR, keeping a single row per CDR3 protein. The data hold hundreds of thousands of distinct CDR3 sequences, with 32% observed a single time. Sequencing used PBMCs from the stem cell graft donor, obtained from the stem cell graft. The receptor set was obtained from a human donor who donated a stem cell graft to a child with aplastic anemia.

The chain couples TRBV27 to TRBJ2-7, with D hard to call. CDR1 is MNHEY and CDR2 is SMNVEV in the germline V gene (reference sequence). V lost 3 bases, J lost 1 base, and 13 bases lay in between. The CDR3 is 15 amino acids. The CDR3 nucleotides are TGTGCCAGCAGTTTGAAGTACGACCTTTCCTACGAGCAGTACGTC. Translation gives CASSLKYDLSYEQYV.

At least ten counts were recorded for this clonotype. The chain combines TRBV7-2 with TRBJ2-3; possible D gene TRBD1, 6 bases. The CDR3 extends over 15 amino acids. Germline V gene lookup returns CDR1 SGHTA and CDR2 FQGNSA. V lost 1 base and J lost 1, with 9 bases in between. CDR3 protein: CASSLGTGRTDTQYF. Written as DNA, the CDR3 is TGTGCCAGCAGCTTAGGAACAGGGCGCACAGATACGCAGTATTTT. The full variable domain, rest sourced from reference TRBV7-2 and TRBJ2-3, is GAGVSQSPSNKVTEKGKDVELRCDPISGHTALYWYRQSLGQGLEFLIYFQGNSAPDKSGLPSDRFSAERTGGSVSTLTIQRTQQEDSAVYLCASSLGTGRTDTQYFGPGTRLTVL.

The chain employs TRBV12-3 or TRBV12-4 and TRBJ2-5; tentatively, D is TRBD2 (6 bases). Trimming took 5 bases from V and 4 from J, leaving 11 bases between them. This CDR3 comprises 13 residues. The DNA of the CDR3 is TGTGCCAGCAGTCCTATCGGGGGAGAGACCCAGTACTTC. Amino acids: CASSPIGGETQYF.